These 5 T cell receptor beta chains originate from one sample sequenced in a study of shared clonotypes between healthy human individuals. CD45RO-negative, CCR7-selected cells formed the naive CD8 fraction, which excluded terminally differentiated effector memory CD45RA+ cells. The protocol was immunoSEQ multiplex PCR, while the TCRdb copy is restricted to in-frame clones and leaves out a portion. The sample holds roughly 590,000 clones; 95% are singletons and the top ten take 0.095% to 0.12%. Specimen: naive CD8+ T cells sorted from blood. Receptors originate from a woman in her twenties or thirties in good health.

As DNA, the CDR3 is TGTGCCAGCAGCTTAGGGTCGGCACCCAATCAGCCCCAGCATTTT. Protein product: CASSLGSAPNQPQHF. The gene calls are TRBV7-2 and TRBJ1-5, with D uncertain. CDR1 is SGHTA, CDR2 FQGNSA, per germline. Trimming cost V 1 base and J 3 bases, with 10 bases left between them. The CDR3 sequence is 15 residues long.

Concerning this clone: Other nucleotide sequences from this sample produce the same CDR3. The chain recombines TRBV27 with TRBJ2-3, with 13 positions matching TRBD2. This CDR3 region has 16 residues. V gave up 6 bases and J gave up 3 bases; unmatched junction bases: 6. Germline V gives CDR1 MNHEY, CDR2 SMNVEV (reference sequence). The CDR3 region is CASSPGLAGVTDTQYF. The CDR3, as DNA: TGTGCCAGCAGCCCTGGACTAGCGGGAGTTACAGATACGCAGTATTTT.

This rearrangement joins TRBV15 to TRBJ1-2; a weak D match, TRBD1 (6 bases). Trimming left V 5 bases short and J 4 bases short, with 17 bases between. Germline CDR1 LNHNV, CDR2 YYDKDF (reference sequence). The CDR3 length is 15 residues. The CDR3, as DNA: TGTGCCACCAGCTCAAGGACAGCGTTCTCCTATGGCTACACCTTC. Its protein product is CATSSRTAFSYGYTF.

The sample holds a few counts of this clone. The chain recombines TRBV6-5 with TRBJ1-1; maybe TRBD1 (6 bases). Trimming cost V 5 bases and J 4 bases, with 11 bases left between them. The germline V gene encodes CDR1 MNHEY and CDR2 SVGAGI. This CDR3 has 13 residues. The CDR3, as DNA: TGTGCCAGCAGTCCCGACAGGAGCACTGAAGCTTTCTTT. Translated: CASSPDRSTEAFF.

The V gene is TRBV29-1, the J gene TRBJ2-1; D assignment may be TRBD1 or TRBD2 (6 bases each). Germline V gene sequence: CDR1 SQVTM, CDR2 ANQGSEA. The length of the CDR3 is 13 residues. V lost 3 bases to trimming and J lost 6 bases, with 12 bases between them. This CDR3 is CSVDRGGRNEQFF. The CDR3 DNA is TGCAGCGTTGACAGGGGAGGTCGCAATGAGCAGTTCTTC.